This T cell receptor beta chain was recorded in a study of response to subunit inactivated influenza vaccine. This clonotype appeared a few times. What it recognizes is unknown. Study-level points and caveats: The authors suggested that every seasonal influenza vaccination recruits few new T cells.

Via MiXCR, TCRdb re-called the RT-PCR reads, giving one row per CDR3 protein. This table holds fewer than 250,000 distinct CDR3 sequences, 14% found once. This TCR came from a middle-aged man who received an inactivated influenza vaccine. The input for sequencing was CD8+ T cells sorted from PBMCs, taken 4 to 6 days after vaccination.

DNA of the CDR3: TGTGCCTGGAGTGTAGGGGACTACCAAGAGACCCAGTACTTC. Its protein product is CAWSVGDYQETQYF. V is TRBV30 and J is TRBJ2-5, with D maybe TRBD2 (6 bases). CDR1 GTSNPN and CDR2 SVGIG come from the germline V gene (reference sequence). The V end was cut by 0 bases, the J end by 0 bases, with 8 bases between. CDR3 size: 14 residues.